A selection of T cell receptor beta chains follows, all from one sample in a study of blood T cell repertoires in COVID-19. TCRdb keeps only in-frame clones here, not all; method: immunoSEQ multiplex PCR. The sample holds around 140,000 clones, more than 70% seen once. The sample was peripheral blood. The origin of the receptors is a woman in her sixties with acute or convalescent COVID-19. CDR3s include the opening cysteine and the closing phenylalanine or tryptophan. The D gene is left open where the match is weak. Where a row states a size, it is once, few, many or the class of an expanded clone; other rows omit it.

V	D	J	size	length	CDR3	DNA
TRBV10-3	TRBD1	TRBJ2-3	NA	15	CATATGEENTDTQYF	TGTGCCACCGCGACAGGGGAAGAGAACACAGATACGCAGTATTTT
TRBV11-2	TRBD1	TRBJ1-2	once	16	CASSLEGADRDYGYTF	TGTGCCAGCAGCTTGGAGGGGGCGGACAGGGACTATGGCTACACCTTC
TRBV25-1	NA	TRBJ1-2	few	12	CASSEYRVGYTF	TGTGCCAGCAGTGAATACAGGGTTGGCTACACCTTC
TRBV9	NA	TRBJ1-5	NA	14	CASSRTPEYQPQHF	TGTGCCAGCAGCAGAACGCCTGAGTATCAGCCCCAGCATTTT
TRBV30	NA	TRBJ1-5	NA	15	CAWSLGGLIGQPQHF	TGTGCCTGGAGTCTCGGGGGGTTGATTGGTCAGCCCCAGCATTTT
TRBV19	TRBD2	TRBJ2-5	NA	15	CASSMSGGLQETQYF	TGTGCCAGTAGTATGAGCGGGGGGTTACAAGAGACCCAGTACTTC
TRBV5-1	TRBD1	TRBJ1-2	NA	16	CASSLGDSVGNYGYTF	TGCGCCAGCAGCTTGGGGGACAGCGTAGGTAACTATGGCTACACCTTC
TRBV19	NA	TRBJ1-1	NA	15	CASSTAWRWSTEAFF	TGTGCCAGTAGTACAGCATGGCGATGGAGCACTGAAGCTTTCTTT
TRBV7-6	TRBD1	TRBJ2-3	NA	18	CASSLGGYGTGATDTQYF	TGTGCCAGCAGCTTAGGTGGTTATGGAACAGGGGCCACAGATACGCAGTATTTT
TRBV27	TRBD2	TRBJ2-1	NA	19	CASSSRTSGGPGRTNEQFF	TGTGCCAGCAGTTCGCGGACTAGCGGGGGACCCGGGCGAACCAATGAGCAGTTCTTC
TRBV5-1	TRBD1	TRBJ2-7	NA	15	CASSRHLGQGSEQYF	TGCGCCAGCAGCCGGCACCTGGGACAGGGCTCCGAGCAGTACTTC
TRBV28	NA	TRBJ1-5	once	17	CASSLFSYRASNQPQHF	TGTGCCAGCAGTTTATTCTCTTACAGGGCTAGCAATCAGCCCCAGCATTTT
TRBV11-3	NA	TRBJ2-7	NA	14	CASSLGTGPYEQYF	TGTGCCAGCAGCTTAGGGACTGGTCCCTACGAGCAGTACTTC
TRBV5-4	TRBD1	TRBJ1-2	NA	12	CASGDRDYGYTF	TGTGCCAGCGGGGACAGGGACTATGGCTACACCTTC
TRBV15	NA	TRBJ1-5	NA	17	CATSTKGGMDPNQPQHF	TGTGCCACCAGCACCAAAGGGGGAATGGACCCCAATCAGCCCCAGCATTTT
TRBV6-2/TRBV6-3	NA	TRBJ1-2	NA	11	CASSIPPGYTF	TGTGCCAGCAGTATTCCTCCCGGCTACACCTTC
TRBV7-9	TRBD1	TRBJ2-2	NA	16	CASIKTGHPSRGELFF	TGTGCCAGCATAAAGACAGGGCACCCCTCTCGAGGGGAGCTGTTTTTT
TRBV30	NA	TRBJ2-1	NA	14	CAWSSSSYRVEQFF	TGTGCCTGGAGTAGCTCTTCTTACAGGGTTGAGCAGTTCTTC
TRBV6-1	TRBD1	TRBJ1-2	NA	13	CASSEQQGEAYTF	TGTGCCAGCAGTGAGCAACAGGGGGAAGCCTACACCTTC
TRBV5-1	NA	TRBJ1-2	NA	15	CASSFDRLTNYGYTF	TGCGCCAGCAGCTTTGACAGATTGACCAACTATGGCTACACCTTC
TRBV19	NA	TRBJ2-2	NA	12	CASRGVTGELFF	TGTGCCAGCAGAGGCGTCACCGGGGAGCTGTTTTTT
TRBV20-1	TRBD2	TRBJ2-5	NA	15	CSASLPSGVQETQYF	TGCAGTGCTAGTCTTCCTAGCGGAGTCCAAGAGACCCAGTACTTC
TRBV28	NA	TRBJ1-5	few	15	CASSLGQYSNQPQHF	TGTGCCAGCAGTCTCGGACAGTATAGCAATCAGCCCCAGCATTTT
TRBV6-5	TRBD1	TRBJ2-7	NA	15	CASSYWTGGPYEQYF	TGTGCCAGCAGTTACTGGACAGGGGGACCCTACGAGCAGTACTTC
TRBV7-3	NA	TRBJ2-2	NA	18	CASSLDGWGHRYTGELFF	TGTGCCAGCAGCCTCGACGGCTGGGGGCATAGGTACACCGGGGAGCTGTTTTTT
TRBV7-2	TRBD1	TRBJ1-5	NA	16	CASRDTDRGHDQPQHF	TGTGCCAGCAGGGATACCGACAGGGGGCACGATCAGCCCCAGCATTTT
TRBV4-3	NA	TRBJ1-6	NA	16	CASSQDMFIARSPLHF	TGCGCCAGCAGCCAAGATATGTTTATAGCGAGATCACCCCTCCACTTT
TRBV6-5	TRBD1	TRBJ2-7	NA	15	CASSWPGQGAGEQYF	TGTGCCAGCAGCTGGCCGGGACAGGGGGCCGGGGAGCAGTACTTC
TRBV5-1	NA	TRBJ2-7	NA	14	CASSFSGNSYEQYF	TGCGCCAGCAGCTTTTCAGGCAATTCCTACGAGCAGTACTTC
TRBV11-3	TRBD2	TRBJ2-2	few	15	CASSREGRFSGELFF	TGTGCCAGCAGCCGGGAGGGACGTTTCTCCGGGGAGCTGTTTTTT
TRBV5-1	TRBD2	TRBJ2-6	few	16	CASSLAGGTGANVLTF	TGCGCCAGCAGCTTGGCGGGGGGGACCGGGGCCAACGTCCTGACTTTC
TRBV5-1	TRBD2	TRBJ2-3	once	18	CASSLVSSGGAVADTQYF	TGCGCCAGCAGCTTGGTGTCTAGCGGGGGGGCCGTGGCAGATACGCAGTATTTT
TRBV5-6	NA	TRBJ2-7	NA	14	CASSLAGVSHEQYF	TGTGCCAGCAGCTTGGCCGGGGTTTCCCACGAGCAGTACTTC
TRBV13	TRBD2	TRBJ2-7	NA	14	CASSLAGGSYEQYF	TGTGCCAGCAGCTTAGCGGGGGGTTCCTACGAGCAGTACTTC
TRBV7-8	NA	TRBJ2-4	NA	14	CASSLGSGGGFLYF	TGTGCCAGCAGCTTAGGGTCCGGTGGAGGGTTTCTTTACTTC
TRBV7-2	NA	TRBJ2-3	NA	17	CASSPYTGPFSTDTQYF	TGTGCCAGCAGCCCCTATACAGGGCCTTTCAGCACAGATACGCAGTATTTT